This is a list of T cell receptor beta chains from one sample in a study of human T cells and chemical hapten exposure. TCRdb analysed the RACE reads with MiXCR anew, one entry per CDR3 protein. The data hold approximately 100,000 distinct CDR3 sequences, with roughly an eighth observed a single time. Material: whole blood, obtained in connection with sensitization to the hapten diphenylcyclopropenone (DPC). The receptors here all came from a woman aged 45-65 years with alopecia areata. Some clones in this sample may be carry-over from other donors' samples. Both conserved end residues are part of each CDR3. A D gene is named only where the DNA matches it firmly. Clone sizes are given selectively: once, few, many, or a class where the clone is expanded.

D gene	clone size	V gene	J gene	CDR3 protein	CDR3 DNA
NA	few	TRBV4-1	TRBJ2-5	CASSQVLRADSAGTQYF	TGCGCCAGCAGCCAAGTCCTCAGGGCAGACTCTGCGGGGACCCAGTACTTC
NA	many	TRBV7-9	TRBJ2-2	CASSLVADPGELFF	TGTGCCAGCAGCTTAGTGGCGGACCCCGGGGAGCTGTTTTTT
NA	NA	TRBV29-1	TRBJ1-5	CSVGGPNQPQHF	TGCAGCGTTGGGGGACCCAATCAGCCCCAGCATTTT
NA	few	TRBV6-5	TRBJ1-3	CASSYDRHSGNTIYF	TGTGCCAGCAGTTACGACAGACACTCTGGAAACACCATATATTTT
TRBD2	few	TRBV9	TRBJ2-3	CASSAGLLAGMTDTQYF	TGTGCCAGCAGCGCCGGGTTACTAGCGGGAATGACAGATACGCAGTATTTT
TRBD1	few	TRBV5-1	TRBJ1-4	CASSSAGTGGEKLFF	TGCGCCAGCAGCTCGGCCGGGACAGGGGGTGAAAAACTGTTTTTT
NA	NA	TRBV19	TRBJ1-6	CASRQDDYNSPLHF	TGTGCCAGTCGGCAGGACGACTATAATTCACCCCTCCACTTT
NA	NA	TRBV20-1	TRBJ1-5	CSASPGTQPQHF	TGCAGTGCTAGTCCTGGGACTCAGCCCCAGCATTTT
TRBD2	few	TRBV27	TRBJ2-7	CASSGAGRIEQYF	TGTGCCAGCAGTGGGGCCGGGAGGATCGAGCAGTACTTC
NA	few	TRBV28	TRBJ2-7	CASSFGGAQDEQYF	TGTGCCAGCAGTTTTGGCGGGGCCCAGGACGAGCAGTACTTC
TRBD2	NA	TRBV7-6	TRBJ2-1	CASSSGLAGGPEQFF	TGTGCCAGCAGCTCCGGACTAGCGGGGGGGCCGGAGCAGTTCTTC
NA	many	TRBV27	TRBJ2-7	CASSPQGQSSYEQYF	TGTGCCAGCAGTCCCCAGGGACAAAGCTCCTACGAGCAGTACTTC
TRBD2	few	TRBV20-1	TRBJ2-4	CSATGTSGLAKNIQYF	TGCAGTGCAACCGGGACTAGCGGTCTAGCCAAAAACATTCAGTACTTC
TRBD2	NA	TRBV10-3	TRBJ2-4	CAISTSSGQNIQYF	TGTGCCATCAGTACCTCTAGCGGCCAAAACATTCAGTACTTC
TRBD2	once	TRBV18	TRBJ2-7	CASSRLAGEFSEQCF	TGTGCCAGCTCTCGACTAGCGGGAGAGTTCAGCGAGCAGTGCTTC
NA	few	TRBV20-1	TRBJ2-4	CSATNLGPDIQYF	TGCAGTGCTACTAATCTAGGTCCGGACATTCAGTACTTC
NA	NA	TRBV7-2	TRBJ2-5	CASSLGLRPETQYF	TGTGCCAGCAGCTTAGGCCTTCGGCCGGAGACCCAGTACTTC
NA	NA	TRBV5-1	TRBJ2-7	CASSLALGSSYEQYF	TGCGCCAGCAGCTTGGCCTTGGGGAGCTCCTACGAGCAGTACTTC
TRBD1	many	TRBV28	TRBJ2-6	CASSPSTGFSGANVLTF	TGTGCCAGCAGTCCCTCGACAGGGTTCTCTGGGGCCAACGTCCTGACTTTC